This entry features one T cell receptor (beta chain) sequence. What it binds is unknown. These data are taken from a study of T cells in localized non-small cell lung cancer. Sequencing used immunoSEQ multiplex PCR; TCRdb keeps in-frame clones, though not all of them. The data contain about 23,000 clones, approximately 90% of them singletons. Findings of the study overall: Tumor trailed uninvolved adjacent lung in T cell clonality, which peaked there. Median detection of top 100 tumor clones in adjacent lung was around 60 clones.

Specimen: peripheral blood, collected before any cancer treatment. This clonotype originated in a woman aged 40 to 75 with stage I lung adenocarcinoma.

In nucleotides, the CDR3 is TGTGCCAGCAACCAACCGGGACTAGTCCCCGAGCAGTACTTC. It specifies CASNQPGLVPEQYF. The chain combines TRBV7-2 with TRBJ2-7; 8 positions match TRBD2. Germline V gene sequence: CDR1 SGHTA, CDR2 FQGNSA. V was pared by 7 bases and J by 6 bases, with 11 bases of the junction left unmatched. The CDR3 is 14 amino acids.